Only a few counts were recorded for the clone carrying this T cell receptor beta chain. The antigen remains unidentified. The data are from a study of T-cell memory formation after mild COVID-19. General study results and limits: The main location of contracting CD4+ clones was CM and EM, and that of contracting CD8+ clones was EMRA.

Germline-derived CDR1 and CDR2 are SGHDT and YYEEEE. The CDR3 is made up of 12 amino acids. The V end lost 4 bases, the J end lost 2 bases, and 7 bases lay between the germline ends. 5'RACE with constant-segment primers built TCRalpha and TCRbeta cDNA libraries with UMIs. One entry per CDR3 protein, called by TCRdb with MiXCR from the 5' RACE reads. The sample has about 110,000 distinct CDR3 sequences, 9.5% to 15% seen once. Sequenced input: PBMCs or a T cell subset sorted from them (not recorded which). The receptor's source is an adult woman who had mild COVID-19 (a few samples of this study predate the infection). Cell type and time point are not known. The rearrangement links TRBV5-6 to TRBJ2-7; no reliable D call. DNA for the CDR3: TGTGCCAGCAGCCAAGGTACCTACGAGCAGTACTTC. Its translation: CASSQGTYEQYF.